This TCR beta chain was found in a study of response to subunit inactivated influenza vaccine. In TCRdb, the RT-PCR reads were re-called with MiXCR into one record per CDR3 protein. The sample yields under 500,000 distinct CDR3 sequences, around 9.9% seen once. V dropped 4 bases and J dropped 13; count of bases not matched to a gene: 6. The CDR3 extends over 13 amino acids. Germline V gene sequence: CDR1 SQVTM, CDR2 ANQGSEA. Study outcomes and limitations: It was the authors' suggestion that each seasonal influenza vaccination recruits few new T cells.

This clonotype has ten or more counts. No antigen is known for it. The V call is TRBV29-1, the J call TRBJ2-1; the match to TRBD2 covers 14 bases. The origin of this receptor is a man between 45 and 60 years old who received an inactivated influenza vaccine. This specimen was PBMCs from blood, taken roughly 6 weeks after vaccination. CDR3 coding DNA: TGCAGCGTTGTTAGGGGACTAGCGGGGGATCAGTTCTTC. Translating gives CSVVRGLAGDQFF.